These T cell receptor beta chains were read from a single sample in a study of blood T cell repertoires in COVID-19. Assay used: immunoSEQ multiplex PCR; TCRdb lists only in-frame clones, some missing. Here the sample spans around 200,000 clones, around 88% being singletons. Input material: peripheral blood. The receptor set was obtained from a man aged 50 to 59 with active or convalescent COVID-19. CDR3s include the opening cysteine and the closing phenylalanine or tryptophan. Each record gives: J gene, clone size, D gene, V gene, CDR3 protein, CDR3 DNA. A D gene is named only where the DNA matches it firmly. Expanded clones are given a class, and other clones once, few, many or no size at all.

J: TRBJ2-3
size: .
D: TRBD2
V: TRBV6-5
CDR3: CASSYGTSVDTQYF
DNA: TGTGCCAGCAGTTACGGGACTAGCGTGGATACGCAGTATTTT

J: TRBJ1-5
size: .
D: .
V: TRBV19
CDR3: CASVQGRHQPQHF
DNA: TGTGCCAGTGTACAGGGACGGCATCAGCCCCAGCATTTT

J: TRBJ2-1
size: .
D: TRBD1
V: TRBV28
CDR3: CASSSSGQGMWNEQFF
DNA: TGTGCCAGCAGTTCGTCTGGACAGGGGATGTGGAATGAGCAGTTCTTC

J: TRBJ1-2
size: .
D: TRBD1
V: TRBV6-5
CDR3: CASSSSQGGYYGYTF
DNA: TGTGCCAGCAGTTCCTCACAGGGGGGGTACTATGGCTACACCTTC

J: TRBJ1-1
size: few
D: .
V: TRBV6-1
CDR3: CASSPTISNTEAFF
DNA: TGTGCCAGCAGTCCGACAATTTCGAACACTGAAGCTTTCTTT

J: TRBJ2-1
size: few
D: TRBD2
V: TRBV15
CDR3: CATSRGPAGGVNEQFF
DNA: TGTGCCACCAGCAGAGGTCCAGCGGGGGGGGTCAATGAGCAGTTCTTC

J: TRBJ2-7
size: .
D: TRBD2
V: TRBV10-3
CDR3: CAIRAGRGGVTSGIYEQYF
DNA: TGTGCCATCAGGGCCGGGAGAGGTGGGGTGACTAGCGGAATATACGAGCAGTACTTC

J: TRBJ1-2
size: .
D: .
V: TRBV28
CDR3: CASTRGTGNYGYTF
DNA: TGTGCCAGCACACGGGGTACGGGTAACTATGGCTACACCTTC

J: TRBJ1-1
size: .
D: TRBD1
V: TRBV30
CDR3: CAWSEDRGSNTEAFF
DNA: TGTGCCTGGAGTGAGGACAGGGGATCGAACACTGAAGCTTTCTTT

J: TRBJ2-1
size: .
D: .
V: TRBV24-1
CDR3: CATSESKGTSYNEQFF
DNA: TGTGCCACCAGTGAGTCTAAAGGGACTTCCTACAATGAGCAGTTCTTC

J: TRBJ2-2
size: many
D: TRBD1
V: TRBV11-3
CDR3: CASKLGQGTGELFF
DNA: TGTGCCAGCAAATTGGGACAGGGAACCGGGGAGCTGTTTTTT

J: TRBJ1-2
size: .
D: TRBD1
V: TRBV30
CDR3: CAWRPTGASGYTF
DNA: TGTGCCTGGAGACCAACAGGGGCGTCCGGCTACACCTTC

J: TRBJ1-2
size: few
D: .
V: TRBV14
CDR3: CASSQTGLGYTF
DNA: TGTGCCAGCAGCCAAACAGGTTTAGGCTACACCTTC

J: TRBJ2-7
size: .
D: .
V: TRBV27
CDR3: CASSFLQGSEQYF
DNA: TGTGCCAGCAGTTTCTTACAGGGATCCGAGCAGTACTTC

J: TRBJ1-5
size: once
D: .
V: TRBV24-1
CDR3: CATSVGGHGSQPQHF
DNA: TGTGCCACCAGTGTCGGGGGGCATGGTAGTCAGCCCCAGCATTTT

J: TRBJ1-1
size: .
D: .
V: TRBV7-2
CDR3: CASSLYGGPNTEAFF
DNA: TGTGCCAGCAGCTTATACGGGGGGCCGAACACTGAAGCTTTCTTT

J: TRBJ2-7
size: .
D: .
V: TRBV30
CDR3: CAWSVLGTNVYEQYF
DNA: TGTGCCTGGAGTGTACTGGGGACAAATGTCTACGAGCAGTACTTC

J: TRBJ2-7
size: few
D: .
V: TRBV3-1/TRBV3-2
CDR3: CASSQGPYEQYF
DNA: TGTGCCAGCAGCCAAGGGCCCTACGAGCAGTACTTC

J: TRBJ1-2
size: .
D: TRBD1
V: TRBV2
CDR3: CASSEGGLQGGYTF
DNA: TGTGCCAGCAGTGAAGGAGGGCTACAGGGGGGCTACACCTTC

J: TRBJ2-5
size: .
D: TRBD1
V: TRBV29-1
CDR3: CSALGTGQETQYF
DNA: TGCAGCGCCCTCGGGACAGGTCAAGAGACCCAGTACTTC

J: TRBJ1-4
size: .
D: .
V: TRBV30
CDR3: CAWTGLGEKLFF
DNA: TGTGCCTGGACAGGGTTGGGTGAAAAACTGTTTTTT

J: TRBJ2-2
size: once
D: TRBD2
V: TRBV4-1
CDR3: CASSRELAGGGNTGELFF
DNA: TGCGCCAGCAGCCGAGAACTAGCGGGAGGTGGAAACACCGGGGAGCTGTTTTTT

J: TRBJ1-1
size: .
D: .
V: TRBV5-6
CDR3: CASTSWAGTEAFF
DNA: TGTGCCAGCACCTCGTGGGCGGGTACTGAAGCTTTCTTT

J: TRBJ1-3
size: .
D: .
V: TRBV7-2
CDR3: CASSLGPYSGNTIYF
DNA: TGTGCCAGCAGCTTAGGGCCTTACTCTGGAAACACCATATATTTT

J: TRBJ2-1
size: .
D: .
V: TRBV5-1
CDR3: CASSLGRLNPPNEQFF
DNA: TGCGCCAGCAGCTTGGGGAGACTCAATCCGCCCAATGAGCAGTTCTTC

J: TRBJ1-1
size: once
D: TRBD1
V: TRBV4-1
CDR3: CASSQRQGVEAFF
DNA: TGCGCCAGCAGCCAGAGACAGGGGGTAGAAGCTTTCTTT

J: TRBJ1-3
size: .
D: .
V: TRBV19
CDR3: CASSTSPSGNTIYF
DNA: TGTGCCAGTAGTACCTCTCCCTCTGGAAACACCATATATTTT

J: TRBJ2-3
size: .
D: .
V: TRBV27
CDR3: CASSLGPGRGRSTDTQYF
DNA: TGTGCCAGCAGTTTAGGTCCCGGGCGGGGGCGGAGCACAGATACGCAGTATTTT

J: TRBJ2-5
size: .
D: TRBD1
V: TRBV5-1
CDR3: CASSLTGDRKTQYF
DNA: TGCGCCAGCAGCTTGACAGGGGACCGAAAGACCCAGTACTTC

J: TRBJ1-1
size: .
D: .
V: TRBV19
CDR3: CASSIEGRAVNTEAFF
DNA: TGTGCCAGTAGTATAGAAGGCAGGGCGGTGAACACTGAAGCTTTCTTT

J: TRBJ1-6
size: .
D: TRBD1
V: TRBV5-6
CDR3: CASSLDRDSHNSPLHF
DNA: TGTGCCAGCAGCTTAGACCGGGACAGCCATAATTCACCCCTCCACTTT

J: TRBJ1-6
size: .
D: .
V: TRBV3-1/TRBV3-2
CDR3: CASSQDLVPSRGLHF
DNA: TGTGCCAGCAGCCAAGATTTGGTCCCTTCTCGGGGCCTCCACTTT